Presented here are 8 T cell receptor beta chains from one specimen sequenced in a study of T cells in Graves' hyperthyroidism and ophthalmopathy. RNA transcripts yielded amplified TCR beta CDR3 regions. HTBI primers were the set used in a first-round RT-PCR of the TCR CDR3. TCRdb ran MiXCR on the multiplex PCR reads and lists one entry per CDR3 protein. The sample lists roughly 180,000 distinct CDR3 sequences, about 9.4% seen once, with about 20% in the top ten. Sequencing was carried out using blood. The receptors were gathered from a woman between 18 and 29 years old with Graves' hyperthyroidism that later progressed to Graves' ophthalmopathy.

Concerning this clonotype: A read error may explain this, as a much larger clone is one base away. V usage is TRBV6-5 and J usage is TRBJ1-6; D gene uncertain. CDR1 is MNHEY, CDR2 SVGAGI, per germline. The CDR3 is 11 residues long. The CDR3 region is CASSYNSRLHF. DNA of the CDR3: TGTGCCAGCAGTTATAATTCACGCCTCCACTTT.

This clonotype was seen ten or more times. The chain employs TRBV7-2 and TRBJ1-1, with D maybe TRBD1 (6 bases). Trimming left V 3 bases short and J 3 bases short, with 14 bases between. In germline, CDR1 is SGHTA, CDR2 FQGNSA. This CDR3 spans 15 amino acids. CDR3 coding DNA: TGTGCCAGCAGCTTGGAGCCCAGGGGAGACACTGAAGCTTTCTTT. Translation: CASSLEPRGDTEAFF.

Ten or more counts support this clonotype. The rearrangement links TRBV6-1 to TRBJ2-3, with a possible D match to TRBD2 (5 bases). This CDR3 has 12 amino acids. CDR1 is MNHNS and CDR2 is SASEGT in the germline V gene. V was cut by 6 bases and J by 6 bases, with 10 bases left in between. The CDR3 sequence is CASRTERDTQYF. The CDR3 bases are TGTGCCAGCAGAACTGAGCGGGATACGCAGTATTTT.

The chain links TRBV19 to TRBJ1-1; unclear D gene. The CDR3 contains 14 residues. Germline V gives CDR1 LNHDA, CDR2 SQIVND (reference sequence). Trimming removed 10 bases from V and 11 bases from J, with 26 bases in between. CDR3 bases: TGTGCCACCGAAGCCGGGTCTCAAATAAGAAGGGCTTTCTTT. Protein: CATEAGSQIRRAFF. The whole variable domain, filled in from reference TRBV19 and TRBJ1-1, reads DGGITQSPKYLFRKEGQNVTLSCEQNLNHDAMYWYRQDPGQGLRLIYYSQIVNDFQKGDIAEGYSVSREKKESFPLTVTSAQKNPTAFYLCATEAGSQIRRAFFGQGTRLTVV.

This clonotype occurred many times. V is TRBV18 and J is TRBJ2-7; D gene ambiguous. This CDR3 spans 16 amino acids. Germline CDR1 is KGHSH and CDR2 is LQKENI. V shed 0 bases and J shed 2 bases, with 14 bases lying between them. CDR3 residues: CASSPPAQVPAYEQYF. The CDR3 DNA sequence: TGTGCCAGCTCACCACCAGCTCAGGTCCCAGCCTACGAGCAGTACTTC.

This clonotype was recorded at least ten times. The chain couples TRBV19 to TRBJ1-2; D is uncertain. V lost 4 bases and J 3 bases, leaving 6 bases between the germline ends. Germline CDR1 LNHDA, CDR2 SQIVND (reference sequence). The CDR3 consists of 12 residues. CDR3 DNA sequence: TGTGCCAGTAGTACCCCCCACTATGGCTACACCTTC. Protein sequence: CASSTPHYGYTF. The full variable domain, with the rest looked up from reference TRBV19 and TRBJ1-2, is DGGITQSPKYLFRKEGQNVTLSCEQNLNHDAMYWYRQDPGQGLRLIYYSQIVNDFQKGDIAEGYSVSREKKESFPLTVTSAQKNPTAFYLCASSTPHYGYTFGSGTRLTVV.

This clonotype was recorded a few times. The chain combines TRBV4-1 with TRBJ2-7, with D perhaps TRBD2 (6 bases). V gave up 4 bases and J gave up 0 bases, with 10 bases separating them. CDR3 size: 14 residues. Germline CDR1 is MGHRA and CDR2 is YSYEKL. The CDR3 DNA follows: TGCGCCAGCAGCCTCCAGCGGGCCTCCTACGAGCAGTACTTC. This translates into CASSLQRASYEQYF.

This clonotype was observed many times. The chain uses TRBV29-1 and TRBJ1-2; TRBD1 is a possible D gene (6 bases). The CDR3 length is 13 residues. V dropped 3 bases and J dropped 5 bases, with 13 bases sitting between them. Germline V gives CDR1 SQVTM, CDR2 ANQGSEA. The CDR3 sequence is CSVDPTGFYGYTF. In DNA form, the CDR3 reads TGCAGCGTTGACCCGACAGGTTTTTATGGCTACACCTTC.